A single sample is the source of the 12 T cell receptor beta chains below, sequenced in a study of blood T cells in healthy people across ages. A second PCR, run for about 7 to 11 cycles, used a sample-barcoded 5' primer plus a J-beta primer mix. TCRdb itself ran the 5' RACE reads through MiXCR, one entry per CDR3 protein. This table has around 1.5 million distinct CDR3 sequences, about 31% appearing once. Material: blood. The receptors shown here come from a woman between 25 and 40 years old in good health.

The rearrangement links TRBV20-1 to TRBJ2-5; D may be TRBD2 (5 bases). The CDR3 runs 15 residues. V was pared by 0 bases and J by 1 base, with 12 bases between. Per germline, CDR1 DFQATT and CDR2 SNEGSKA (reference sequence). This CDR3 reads CSARDGGGSQETQYF. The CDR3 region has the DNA TGCAGTGCTAGAGATGGCGGCGGGTCCCAAGAGACCCAGTACTTC.

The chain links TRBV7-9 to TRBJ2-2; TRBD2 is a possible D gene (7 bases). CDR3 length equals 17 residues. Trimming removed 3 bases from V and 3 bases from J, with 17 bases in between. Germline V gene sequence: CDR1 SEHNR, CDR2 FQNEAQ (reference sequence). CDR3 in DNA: TGTGCCAGCAGCTTGAATTCCGGAGGGGGGGACACCGGGGAGCTGTTTTTT. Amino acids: CASSLNSGGGDTGELFF.

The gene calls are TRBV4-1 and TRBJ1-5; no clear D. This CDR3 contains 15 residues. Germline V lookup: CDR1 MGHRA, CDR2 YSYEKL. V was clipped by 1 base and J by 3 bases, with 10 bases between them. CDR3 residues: CASSQGNTHNQPQHF. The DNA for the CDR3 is TGCGCCAGCAGCCAAGGGAACACCCACAATCAGCCCCAGCATTTT.

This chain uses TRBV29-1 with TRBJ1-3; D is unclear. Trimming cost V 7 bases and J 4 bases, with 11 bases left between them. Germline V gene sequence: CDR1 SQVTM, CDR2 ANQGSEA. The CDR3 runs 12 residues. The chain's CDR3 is CSAHPRGNTIYF. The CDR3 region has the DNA TGCAGCGCCCACCCCAGAGGAAACACCATATATTTT. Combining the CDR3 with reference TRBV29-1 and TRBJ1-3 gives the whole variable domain SAVISQKPSRDICQRGTSLTIQCQVDSQVTMMFWYRQQPGQSLTLIATANQGSEATYESGFVIDKFPISRPNLTFSTLTVSNMSPEDSSIYLCSAHPRGNTIYFGEGSWLTVV.

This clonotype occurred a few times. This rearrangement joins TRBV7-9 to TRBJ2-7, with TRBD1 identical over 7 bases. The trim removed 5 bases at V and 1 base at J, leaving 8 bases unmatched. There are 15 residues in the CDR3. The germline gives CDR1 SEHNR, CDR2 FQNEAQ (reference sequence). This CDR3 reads CASSPTGVRSYEQYF. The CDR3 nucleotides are TGTGCCAGCAGCCCCACAGGGGTGAGGTCCTACGAGCAGTACTTC.

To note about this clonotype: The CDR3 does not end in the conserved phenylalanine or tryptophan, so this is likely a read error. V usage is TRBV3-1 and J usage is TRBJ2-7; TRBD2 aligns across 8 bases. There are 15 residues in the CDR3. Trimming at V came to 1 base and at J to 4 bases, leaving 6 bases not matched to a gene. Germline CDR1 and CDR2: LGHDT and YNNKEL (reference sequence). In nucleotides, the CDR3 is TGTGCCAGCAGCCAAGCCGGGGGGGCGTATTACGAGCAGTACTCC. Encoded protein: CASSQAGGAYYEQYS.

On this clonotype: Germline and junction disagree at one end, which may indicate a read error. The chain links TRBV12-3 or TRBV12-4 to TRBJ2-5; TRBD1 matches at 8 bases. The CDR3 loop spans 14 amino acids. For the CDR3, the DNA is TGTGCCAGCAGTTTCGGACAGGGCAGAGAGACCCTGTACTTC. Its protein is CASSFGQGRETLYF.

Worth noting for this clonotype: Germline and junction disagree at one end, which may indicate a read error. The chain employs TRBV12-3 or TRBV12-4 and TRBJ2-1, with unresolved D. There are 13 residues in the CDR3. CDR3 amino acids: CASSYLFDNEQFF. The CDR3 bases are TGCGCCAGCAGTTACCTATTTGACAATGAGCAGTTCTTC.

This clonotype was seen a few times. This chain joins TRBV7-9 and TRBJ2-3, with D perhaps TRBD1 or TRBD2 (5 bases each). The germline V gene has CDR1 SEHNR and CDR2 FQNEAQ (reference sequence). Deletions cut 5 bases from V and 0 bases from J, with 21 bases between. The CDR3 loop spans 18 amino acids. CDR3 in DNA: TGTGCCAGCAGCCCCAAGGTTACGGGGCGTAAAAGCACAGATACGCAGTATTTT. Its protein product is CASSPKVTGRKSTDTQYF.

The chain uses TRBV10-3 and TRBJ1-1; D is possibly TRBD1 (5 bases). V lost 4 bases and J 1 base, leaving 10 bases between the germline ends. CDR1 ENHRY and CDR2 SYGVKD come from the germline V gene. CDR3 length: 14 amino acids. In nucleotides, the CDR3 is TGTGCCATCAGTGGCGGTCAGGGGAACACTGAAGCTTTCTTT. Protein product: CAISGGQGNTEAFF.

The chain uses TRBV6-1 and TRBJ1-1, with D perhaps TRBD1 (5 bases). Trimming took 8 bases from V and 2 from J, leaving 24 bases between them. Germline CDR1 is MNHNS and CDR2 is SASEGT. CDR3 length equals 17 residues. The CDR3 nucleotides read TGTGCCAGCTCCTACATAATCCAGGACACGTCCAACACTGAAGCTTTCTTT. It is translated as CASSYIIQDTSNTEAFF.

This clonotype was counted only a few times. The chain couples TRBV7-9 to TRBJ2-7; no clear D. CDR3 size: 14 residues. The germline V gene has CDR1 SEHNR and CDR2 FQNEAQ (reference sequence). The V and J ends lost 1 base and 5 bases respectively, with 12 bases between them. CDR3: CASSLDGVSHEQYF. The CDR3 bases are TGTGCCAGCAGCTTAGACGGAGTAAGCCACGAGCAGTACTTC.